This T cell receptor (beta chain) is from a study of identical twins. The CDR3 covers 14 residues. V lost 6 bases, J lost 4 bases, and 9 bases stayed unmatched. This clonotype has at least ten counts. The antigen remains undetermined. TCRdb passed the 5' RACE reads through MiXCR, listing each CDR3 protein once. The table shows 200,000 to 300,000 distinct CDR3 sequences, with about 12% occurring only once. Notes on the study in general: Compared with models, monozygotic twins showed more out-of-frame TCR alpha sharing.

The same sample was also studied in work on yellow fever vaccine responses in identical twins. As that study records: As reported, the vaccine T cell response of twins seemed partly convergent and partly personalized.

The chain links TRBV12-3 or TRBV12-4 to TRBJ2-7, with 7 positions matching TRBD1. This clonotype was obtained from a woman in her late teens or twenties in good health. Source material: memory (CD45RO+) T cells sorted from blood. The DNA of the CDR3 is TGTGCCAGCAGCCTAAACAGGGGTAGTTACGAGCAGTACTTC. It translates to CASSLNRGSYEQYF.